This T cell receptor (beta chain) was sequenced during a study of patients and donors after allogeneic stem cell transplantation (dated by TCRdb to 2020 to 2022). CDR1 and CDR2, looked up from the germline V gene, are MGHDK and SYGVNS. Between the V and J ends, shortened by 8 bases and 0 bases respectively, the junction contains 5 bases. The CDR3 covers 13 residues, taking in both the cysteine and the phenylalanine. Only CDR3 DNA is held: 39 bases, read in frame from base 1. To note about this clonotype: Which antigen it targets is not known. No qualities accompany the bases; no much larger clone lies one base away.

The library relied on RT-PCR. Sequencer: NextSeq 550. TCRdb took the public reads, trimmed them with fastp at Q25, ran MiXCR for clone calling and kept in-frame beta chains. All rows with the same CDR3 protein become a single entry with the most common DNA and genes. The sample table contains 100,000 to 120,000 distinct CDR3 sequences; only one count was recorded for roughly 37% of them. In total, the top ten clones hold more than 25% of the sample. This sequence uses TRBV25-1 and TRBJ2-6; the D segment cannot be called with confidence. The clonotype was recovered from a human donor who was either an allogeneic HSCT recipient or a stem cell or donor lymphocyte infusion donor (not recorded which). It is not recorded whose cells these are; they may come from a transplant donor. Source material: blood, either unsorted or a sorted T cell fraction (not recorded which). The DNA sequence is given as TGTGCCAGCCACAGCTCTGGGGCCAACGTCCTGACTTTC. This encodes CASHSSGANVLTF.